This T cell receptor beta chain was sequenced in a study of regulatory T cells in long-lasting Graves disease. Building the TCR beta libraries relied on iRepertoire HTBI primers, and CDR3 regions underwent Arm-PCR. From the multiplex PCR reads, TCRdb called clonotypes with MiXCR, one entry per CDR3 protein. The table shows hundreds of thousands of distinct CDR3 sequences, with about a fifth occurring only once. Time point described: persistent/refractory GD, antithyroid drugs over 5 years with positive TRAb. Scientists built the TCR library using RNA that was extracted from PBMCs. Sequences were derived from peripheral blood mononuclear cells (PBMCs), sampled when the disease was refractory, from a patient treated with antithyroid drugs. The receptor was derived from a female donor with Graves disease.

The CDR3 protein is CASTGHPLGYGYTF. The CDR3 nucleotides are TGTGCCAGCACGGGACACCCCCTAGGGTATGGCTACACCTTC. The V gene is TRBV19, the J gene TRBJ1-2, with D perhaps TRBD1 (6 bases). This CDR3 spans 14 amino acids. The V gene's germline CDR1 is LNHDA and CDR2 SQIVND (reference sequence). The V end was cut by 9 bases, the J end by 5 bases, with 19 bases between.